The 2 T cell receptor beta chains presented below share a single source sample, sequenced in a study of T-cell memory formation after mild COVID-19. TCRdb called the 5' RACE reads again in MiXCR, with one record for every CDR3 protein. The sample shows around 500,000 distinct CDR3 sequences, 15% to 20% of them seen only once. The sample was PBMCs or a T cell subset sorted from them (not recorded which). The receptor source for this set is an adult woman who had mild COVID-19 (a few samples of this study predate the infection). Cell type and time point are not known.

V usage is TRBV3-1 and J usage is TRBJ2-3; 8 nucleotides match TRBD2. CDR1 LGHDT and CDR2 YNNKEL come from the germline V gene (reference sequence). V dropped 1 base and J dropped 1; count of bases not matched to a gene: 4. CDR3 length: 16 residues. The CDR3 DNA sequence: TGTGCCAGCAGCCAAGTGGCGGGAGGAGGCACAGATACGCAGTATTTT. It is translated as CASSQVAGGGTDTQYF.

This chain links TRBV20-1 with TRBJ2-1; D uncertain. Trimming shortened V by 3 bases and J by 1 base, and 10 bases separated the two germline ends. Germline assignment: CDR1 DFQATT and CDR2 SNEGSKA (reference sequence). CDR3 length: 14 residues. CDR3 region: CSARESVSYNEQFF. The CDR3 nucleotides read TGCAGTGCTAGGGAATCGGTTTCCTACAATGAGCAGTTCTTC.